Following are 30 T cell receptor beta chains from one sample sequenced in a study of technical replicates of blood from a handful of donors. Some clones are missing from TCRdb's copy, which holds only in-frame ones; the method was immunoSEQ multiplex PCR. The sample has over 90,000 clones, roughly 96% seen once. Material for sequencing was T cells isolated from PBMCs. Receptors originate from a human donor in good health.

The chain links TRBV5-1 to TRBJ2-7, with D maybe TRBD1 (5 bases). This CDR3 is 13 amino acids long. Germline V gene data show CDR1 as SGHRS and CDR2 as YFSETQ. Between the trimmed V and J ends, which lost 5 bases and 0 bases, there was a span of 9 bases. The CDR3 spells CASRQGSSYEQYF. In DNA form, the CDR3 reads TGCGCCAGCAGGCAGGGAAGCTCCTACGAGCAGTACTTC.

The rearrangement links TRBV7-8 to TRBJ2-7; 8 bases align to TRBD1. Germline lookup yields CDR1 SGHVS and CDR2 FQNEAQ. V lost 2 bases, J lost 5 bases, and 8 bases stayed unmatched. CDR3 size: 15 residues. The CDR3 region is CASSLLGQGRHEQYF. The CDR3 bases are TGTGCCAGCAGCTTACTAGGACAGGGTAGGCACGAGCAGTACTTC.

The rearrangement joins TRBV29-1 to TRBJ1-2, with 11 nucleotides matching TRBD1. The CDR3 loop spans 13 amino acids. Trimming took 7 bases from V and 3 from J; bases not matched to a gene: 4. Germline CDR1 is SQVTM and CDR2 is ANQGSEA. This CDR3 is CSARTGGDYGYTF. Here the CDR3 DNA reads TGCAGCGCCCGGACAGGGGGCGACTATGGCTACACCTTC.

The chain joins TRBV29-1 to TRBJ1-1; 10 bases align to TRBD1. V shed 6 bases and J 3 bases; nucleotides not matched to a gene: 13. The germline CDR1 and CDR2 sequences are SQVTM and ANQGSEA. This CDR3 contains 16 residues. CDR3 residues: CSVHLGWTGGDTEAFF. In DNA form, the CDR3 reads TGCAGCGTGCACCTAGGGTGGACAGGGGGTGACACTGAAGCTTTCTTT. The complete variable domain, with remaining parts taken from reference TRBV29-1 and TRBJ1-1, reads SAVISQKPSRDICQRGTSLTIQCQVDSQVTMMFWYRQQPGQSLTLIATANQGSEATYESGFVIDKFPISRPNLTFSTLTVSNMSPEDSSIYLCSVHLGWTGGDTEAFFGQGTRLTVV.

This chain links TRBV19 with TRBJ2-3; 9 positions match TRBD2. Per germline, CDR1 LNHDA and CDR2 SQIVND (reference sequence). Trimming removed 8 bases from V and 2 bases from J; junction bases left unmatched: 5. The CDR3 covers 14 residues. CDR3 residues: CASSASGDTDTQYF. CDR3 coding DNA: TGTGCCAGTTCAGCTAGCGGGGACACAGATACGCAGTATTTT.

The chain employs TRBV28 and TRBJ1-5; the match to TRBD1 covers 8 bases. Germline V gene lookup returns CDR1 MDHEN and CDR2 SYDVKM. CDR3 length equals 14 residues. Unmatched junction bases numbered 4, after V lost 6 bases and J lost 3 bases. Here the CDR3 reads CASSGQGFNQPQHF. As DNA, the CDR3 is TGTGCCAGCAGCGGACAGGGATTCAATCAGCCCCAGCATTTT.

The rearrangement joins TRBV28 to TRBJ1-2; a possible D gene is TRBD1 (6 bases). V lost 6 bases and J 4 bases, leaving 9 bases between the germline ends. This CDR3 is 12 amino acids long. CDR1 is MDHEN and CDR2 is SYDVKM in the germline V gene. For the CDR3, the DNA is TGTGCCAGCAGCTTGGACAGCTATGGCTACACCTTC. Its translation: CASSLDSYGYTF.

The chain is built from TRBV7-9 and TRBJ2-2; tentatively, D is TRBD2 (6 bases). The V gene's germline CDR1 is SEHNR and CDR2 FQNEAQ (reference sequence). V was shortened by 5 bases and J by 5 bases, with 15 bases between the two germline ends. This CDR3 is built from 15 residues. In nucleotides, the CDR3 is TGTGCCAGCAGCCTCATCGGGGGACGGACCGGGGAGCTGTTTTTT. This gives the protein CASSLIGGRTGELFF.

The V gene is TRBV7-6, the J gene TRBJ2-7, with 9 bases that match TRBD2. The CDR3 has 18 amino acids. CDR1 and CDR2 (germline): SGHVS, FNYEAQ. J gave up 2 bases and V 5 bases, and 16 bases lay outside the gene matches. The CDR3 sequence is CASSTVEKTTSGTYEQYF. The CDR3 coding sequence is TGTGCCAGCAGCACCGTAGAGAAAACGACTAGCGGAACCTACGAGCAGTACTTC.

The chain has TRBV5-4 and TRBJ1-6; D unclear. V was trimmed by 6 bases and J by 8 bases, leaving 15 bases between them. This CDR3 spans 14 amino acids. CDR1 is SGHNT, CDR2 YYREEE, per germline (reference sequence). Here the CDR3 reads CASKPELLHSPLHF. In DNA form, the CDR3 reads TGTGCCAGCAAACCGGAGCTTTTACATTCACCCCTCCACTTT.

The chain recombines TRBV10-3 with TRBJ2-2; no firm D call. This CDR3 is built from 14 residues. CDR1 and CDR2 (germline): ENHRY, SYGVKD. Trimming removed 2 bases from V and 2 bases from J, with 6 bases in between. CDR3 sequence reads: CAISENPNTGELFF. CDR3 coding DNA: TGTGCCATCAGTGAGAATCCAAACACCGGGGAGCTGTTTTTT.

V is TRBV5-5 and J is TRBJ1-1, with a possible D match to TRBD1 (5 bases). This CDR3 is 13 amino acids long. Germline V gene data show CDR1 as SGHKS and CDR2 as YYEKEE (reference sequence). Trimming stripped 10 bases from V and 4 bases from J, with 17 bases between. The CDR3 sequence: CASSGVGGTEAFF. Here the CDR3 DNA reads TGTGCCTCCTCGGGGGTAGGTGGCACTGAAGCTTTCTTT.

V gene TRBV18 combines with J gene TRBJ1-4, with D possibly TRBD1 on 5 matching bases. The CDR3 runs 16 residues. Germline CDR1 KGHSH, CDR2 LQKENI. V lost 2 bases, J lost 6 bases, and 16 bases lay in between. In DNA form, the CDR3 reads TGTGCCAGCTCACCATTAACGGGAGTGGGGGATGAAAAACTGTTTTTT. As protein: CASSPLTGVGDEKLFF.

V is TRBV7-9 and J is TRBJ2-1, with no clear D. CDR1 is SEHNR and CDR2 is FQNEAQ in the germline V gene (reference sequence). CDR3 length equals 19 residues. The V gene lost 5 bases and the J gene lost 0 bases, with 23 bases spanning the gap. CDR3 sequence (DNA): TGTGCCAGCAGCCCCGAAGTGGGCGTGGCCGCCAGCTCCTACAATGAGCAGTTCTTC. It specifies CASSPEVGVAASSYNEQFF.

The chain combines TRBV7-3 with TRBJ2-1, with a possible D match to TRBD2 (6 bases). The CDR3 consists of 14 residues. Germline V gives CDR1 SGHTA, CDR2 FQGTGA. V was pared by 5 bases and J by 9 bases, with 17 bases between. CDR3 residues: CASSPGTSGGEQFF. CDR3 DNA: TGTGCCAGCAGCCCTGGGACTTCTGGCGGTGAGCAGTTCTTC.

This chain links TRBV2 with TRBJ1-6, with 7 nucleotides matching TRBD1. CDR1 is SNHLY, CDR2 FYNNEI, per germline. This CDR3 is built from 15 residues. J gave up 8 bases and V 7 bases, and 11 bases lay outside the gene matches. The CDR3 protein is CASILGRGLDSPLHF. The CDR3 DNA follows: TGTGCCAGCATCCTAGGAAGGGGGCTGGATTCACCCCTCCACTTT.

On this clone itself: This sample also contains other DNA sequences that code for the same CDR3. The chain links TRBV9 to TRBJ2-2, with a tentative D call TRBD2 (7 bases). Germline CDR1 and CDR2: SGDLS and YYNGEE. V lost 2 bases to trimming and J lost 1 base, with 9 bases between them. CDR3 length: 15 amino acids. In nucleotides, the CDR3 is TGTGCCAGCAGCGTGGGGGGGCTGAACACCGGGGAGCTGTTTTTT. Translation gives CASSVGGLNTGELFF.

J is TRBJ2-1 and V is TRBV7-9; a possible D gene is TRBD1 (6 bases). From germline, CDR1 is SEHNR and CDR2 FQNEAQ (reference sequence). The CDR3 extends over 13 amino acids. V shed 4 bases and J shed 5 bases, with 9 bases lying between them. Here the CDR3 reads CASSWTVNNEQFF. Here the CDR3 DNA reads TGTGCCAGCAGCTGGACAGTCAACAATGAGCAGTTCTTC.

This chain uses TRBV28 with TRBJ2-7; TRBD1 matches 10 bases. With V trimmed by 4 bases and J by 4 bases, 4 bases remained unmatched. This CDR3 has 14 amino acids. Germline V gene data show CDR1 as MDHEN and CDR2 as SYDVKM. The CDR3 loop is CASSSGQGRYEQYF. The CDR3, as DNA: TGTGCCAGCAGTTCGGGACAGGGGAGATACGAGCAGTACTTC.

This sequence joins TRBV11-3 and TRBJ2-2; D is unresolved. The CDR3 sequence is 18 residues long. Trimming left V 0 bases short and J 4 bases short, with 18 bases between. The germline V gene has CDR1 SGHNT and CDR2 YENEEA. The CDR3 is CASSLDTYLTRFTGELFF. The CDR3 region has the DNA TGTGCCAGCAGCTTAGATACCTACTTGACACGCTTCACCGGGGAGCTGTTTTTT.

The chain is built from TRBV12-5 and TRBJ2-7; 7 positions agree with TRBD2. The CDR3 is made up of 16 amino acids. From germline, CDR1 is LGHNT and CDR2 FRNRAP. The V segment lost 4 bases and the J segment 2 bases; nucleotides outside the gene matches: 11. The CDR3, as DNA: TGTGCTAGTGGTTCCTGGCAGGGAGGGAACCCCTACGAGCAGTACTTC. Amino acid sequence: CASGSWQGGNPYEQYF.

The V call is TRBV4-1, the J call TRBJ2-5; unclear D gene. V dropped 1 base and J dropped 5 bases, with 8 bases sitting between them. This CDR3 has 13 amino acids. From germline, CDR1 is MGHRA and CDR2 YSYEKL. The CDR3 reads CASSQVRVETQYF. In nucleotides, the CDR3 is TGCGCCAGCAGCCAAGTCCGGGTGGAGACCCAGTACTTC.

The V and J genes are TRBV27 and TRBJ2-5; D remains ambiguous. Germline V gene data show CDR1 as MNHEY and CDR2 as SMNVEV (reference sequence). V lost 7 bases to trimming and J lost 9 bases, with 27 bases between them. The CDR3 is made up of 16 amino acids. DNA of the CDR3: TGTGCCAGCAATAAACCTTTAAGGTTGAGATACCGGGCCCAGTACTTC. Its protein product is CASNKPLRLRYRAQYF.

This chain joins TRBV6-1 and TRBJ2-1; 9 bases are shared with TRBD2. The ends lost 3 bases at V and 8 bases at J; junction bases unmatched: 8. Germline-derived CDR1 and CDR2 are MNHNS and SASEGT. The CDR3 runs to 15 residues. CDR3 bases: TGTGCCAGCAGTGAGACAGCGGGAGGCTGGGATGAGCAGTTCTTC. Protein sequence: CASSETAGGWDEQFF.

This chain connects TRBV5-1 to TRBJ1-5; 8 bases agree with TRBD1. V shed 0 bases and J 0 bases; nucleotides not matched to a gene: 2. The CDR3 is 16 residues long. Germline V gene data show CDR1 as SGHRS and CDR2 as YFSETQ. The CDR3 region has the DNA TGCGCCAGCAGCTTGGGGGACAGGTATAGCAATCAGCCCCAGCATTTT. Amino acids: CASSLGDRYSNQPQHF.

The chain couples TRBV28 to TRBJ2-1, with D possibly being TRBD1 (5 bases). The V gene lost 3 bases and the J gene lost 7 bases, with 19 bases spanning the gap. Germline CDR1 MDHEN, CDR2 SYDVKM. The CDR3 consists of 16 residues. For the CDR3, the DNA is TGTGCCAGCAGTTTCGGTAGGTGGGGCAGGCGGAATGAGCAGTTCTTC. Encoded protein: CASSFGRWGRRNEQFF.

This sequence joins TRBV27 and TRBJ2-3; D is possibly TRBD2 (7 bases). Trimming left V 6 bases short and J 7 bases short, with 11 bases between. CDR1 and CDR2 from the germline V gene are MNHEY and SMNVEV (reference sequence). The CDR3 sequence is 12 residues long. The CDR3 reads CASRGGGYTQYF. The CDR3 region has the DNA TGTGCCAGCAGGGGAGGGGGGTATACGCAGTATTTT.

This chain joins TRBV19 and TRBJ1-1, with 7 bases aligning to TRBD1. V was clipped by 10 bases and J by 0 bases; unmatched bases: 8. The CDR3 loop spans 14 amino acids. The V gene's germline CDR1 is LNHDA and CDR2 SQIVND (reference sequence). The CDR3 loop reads CATQVGQVNTEAFF. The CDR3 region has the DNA TGTGCCACCCAAGTTGGACAGGTGAACACTGAAGCTTTCTTT.

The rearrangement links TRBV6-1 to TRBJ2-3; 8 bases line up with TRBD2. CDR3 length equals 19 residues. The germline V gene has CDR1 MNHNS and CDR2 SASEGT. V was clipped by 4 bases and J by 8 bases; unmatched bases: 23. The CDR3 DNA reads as TGTGCCAGCAGTGCCACCGCGGGGGGACTAGATGCCGGTCTGAGTACGCAGTATTTT. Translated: CASSATAGGLDAGLSTQYF.

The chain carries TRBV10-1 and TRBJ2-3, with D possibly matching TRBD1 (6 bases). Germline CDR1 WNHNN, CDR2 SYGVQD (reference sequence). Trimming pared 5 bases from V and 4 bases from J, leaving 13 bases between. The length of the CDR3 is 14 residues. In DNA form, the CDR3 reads TGCGCCAGCAGTCCAGTTGGGGGCGCAGATACGCAGTATTTT. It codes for CASSPVGGADTQYF.